This TCR beta chain came from a study of regulatory T cells in long-lasting Graves disease. This clonotype showed up many times. CDR3 length equals 13 residues. With 4 bases clipped from V and 5 bases from J, the junction kept 1 base outside the gene matches. Per germline, CDR1 SNHLY and CDR2 FYNNEI. Arm-PCR of CDR3 regions and iRepertoire HTBI primers were the basis on which TCR beta libraries were built. One entry per CDR3 protein, called by TCRdb with MiXCR from the multiplex PCR reads. Among 360,000 or so distinct CDR3 sequences listed, about a sixth were seen once. Time point denoted: newly diagnosed GD, antithyroid drugs for less than 3 months. Extracted PBMC RNA gave rise to the TCR library. These sequences were also reported in another study, on T cells in Graves' hyperthyroidism and ophthalmopathy.

The receptor's source is a woman under 30 with Graves disease. The specimen was peripheral blood mononuclear cells (PBMCs), collected at new diagnosis, from a patient treated with antithyroid drugs. The chain combines TRBV2 with TRBJ2-5; TRBD2 matches 10 bases. The CDR3 DNA sequence: TGTGCCAGCAGTGGGGGACTAGCGGAGACCCAGTACTTC. Translated: CASSGGLAETQYF. The full variable domain, completed using reference TRBV2 and TRBJ2-5, is EPEVTQTPSHQVTQMGQEVILRCVPISNHLYFYWYRQILGQKVEFLVSFYNNEISEKSEIFDDQFSVERPDGSNFTLKIRSTKLEDSAMYFCASSGGLAETQYFGPGTRLLVL.